Below, one TCR beta chain is given with its context. The limits of the CDR3 on the DNA are not certain, so only TCRdb's listed CDR3 is given. The data were taken from a study of low-dose radiotherapy and immunotherapy resistance in tumors. Priming of first-strand cDNA relied on TRAV- and TRBV-specific primers (covering alpha and beta chains). TCR amplification involved 15 to 20 PCR cycles with a constant-region primer and V-primer adapter. TCRdb called the reads again in MiXCR, with one record for every CDR3 protein. The sample carries 65,000 to 85,000 distinct CDR3 sequences, around 17% recorded once. As to time point: after trial treatment. As for treatment: LDRT plus nivolumab, ipilimumab, low-dose cyclophosphamide and aspirin (RACIN trial). Germline V gives CDR1 SGDLS, CDR2 YYNGEE. Ends included, the CDR3 has 17 residues.

The V gene is TRBV9, the J gene TRBJ2-2; TRBD2 is the table's D call, not checked against the DNA. The source was PBMCs, collected after low-dose radiotherapy plus immunotherapy. The source of this sequence is a male donor with prostate cancer. CDR3 in amino acids: CASSVGSGGPPGELFFF.